These 10 T cell receptor beta chains originate from one sample sequenced in a study of blood T cells in healthy people across ages. The authors ran a second PCR of about 7 to 11 cycles using a sample-barcoded 5' primer and a J-beta primer mix. Each CDR3 protein is one row after TCRdb ran MiXCR on the 5' RACE reads. The sample records 580,000 or so distinct CDR3 sequences, 47% being singletons. Sequencing was done on a sample of blood. Source of these receptors: a man older than 75 in good health.

This clonotype was picked up a small number of times. The chain combines TRBV10-3 with TRBJ1-5; unclear D gene. The CDR3 consists of 15 residues. Trimming pared 4 bases from V and 0 bases from J, leaving 10 bases between. Germline V gene data show CDR1 as ENHRY and CDR2 as SYGVKD. CDR3 protein: CAISGTADSNQPQHF. CDR3 nucleotides: TGTGCCATCAGTGGGACGGCCGATAGCAATCAGCCCCAGCATTTT.

This clonotype was seen more than once but under ten times. The rearrangement uses TRBV7-9 and TRBJ2-1; 8 bases are shared with TRBD1. CDR3 length: 15 residues. CDR1 and CDR2 from the germline V gene are SEHNR and FQNEAQ (reference sequence). V lost 3 bases, J lost 6 bases, and 7 bases stayed unmatched. CDR3 coding DNA: TGTGCCAGCAGCTTCAGGGGGCATATTGTCAATGAGCAGTTCTTC. Translation gives CASSFRGHIVNEQFF.

V usage is TRBV5-5 and J usage is TRBJ2-2; TRBD2 is a possible D gene (5 bases). The germline gives CDR1 SGHKS, CDR2 YYEKEE (reference sequence). The length of the CDR3 is 14 residues. Trimming took off 4 bases at V and 3 bases at J, with 10 bases between the two ends. CDR3 in DNA: TGTGCCAGCAGCCAGCTAGCTTACACCGGGGAGCTGTTTTTT. It is translated as CASSQLAYTGELFF.

This clonotype was observed a few times. This rearrangement joins TRBV7-2 to TRBJ1-2, with unresolved D. The germline CDR1 and CDR2 sequences are SGHTA and FQGNSA. CDR3 length: 15 residues. Trimming removed 4 bases from V and 5 bases from J, with 17 bases in between. The CDR3 DNA reads TGTGCCAGCAGCTCCACCCCGACGGGGTCATATGGCTACACCTTC. Translated, it gives CASSSTPTGSYGYTF.

The CDR3 is CASSLIWGQPANPLNEKLFF. In DNA form, the CDR3 reads TGTGCCAGCAGCTTAATATGGGGGCAGCCTGCGAACCCGCTGAATGAAAAACTGTTTTTT. The V gene is TRBV7-6, the J gene TRBJ1-4; maybe TRBD1 (6 bases). In germline, CDR1 is SGHVS, CDR2 FNYEAQ. The V end lost 2 bases, the J end lost 5 bases, and 27 bases lay between the germline ends. The CDR3 extends over 20 amino acids.

The genes are TRBV6-2 or TRBV6-3 and TRBJ2-4; D is ambiguous. In germline, CDR1 is MNHEY, CDR2 SVGEGT. Trimming shortened V by 4 bases and J by 9 bases, and 7 bases separated the two germline ends. The CDR3 runs to 11 residues. DNA for the CDR3: TGTGCCAGCAGTTTTCAGAGCATTCAGTACTTC. It specifies CASSFQSIQYF.

The rearrangement links TRBV5-1 to TRBJ2-5, with D tentatively TRBD1 (5 bases). V was pared by 0 bases and J by 0 bases, with 9 bases between. This CDR3 is built from 15 residues. Germline CDR1 reads SGHRS; CDR2 reads YFSETQ. DNA of the CDR3: TGCGCCAGCAGCTTGGGCGGCAGGGACCAAGAGACCCAGTACTTC. Its translation is CASSLGGRDQETQYF.

Note on this clonotype: At one end, the junction sequence differs from germline, possibly due to a read error. The CDR3: CGVRLAGESSYNEQFF. DNA of the CDR3: TGCGGCGTGCGCTTAGCGGGAGAGAGCTCCTACAATGAGCAGTTCTTC. The rearrangement uses TRBV29-1 and TRBJ2-1, with 9 bases identical to TRBD2. This CDR3 contains 16 residues. The germline V gene encodes CDR1 SQVTM and CDR2 ANQGSEA.

CDR3 residues: CASSLGMGWSGAKTGTEAFF. The CDR3 DNA reads TGTGCCAGCAGCTTAGGTATGGGTTGGTCGGGGGCCAAAACGGGGACTGAAGCTTTCTTT. The chain carries TRBV7-2 and TRBJ1-1; TRBD1 might be the D (6 bases). Germline V gives CDR1 SGHTA, CDR2 FQGNSA. V lost 1 base, J lost 5 bases, and 29 bases lay in between. The CDR3 covers 20 residues.

This clonotype was detected only a few times. This chain links TRBV5-1 with TRBJ1-5; D possibly corresponds to TRBD1 (5 bases). CDR3 length: 15 amino acids. V lost 0 bases and J 4 bases, leaving 11 bases between the germline ends. Germline V lookup: CDR1 SGHRS, CDR2 YFSETQ. In DNA form, the CDR3 reads TGCGCCAGCAGCTTGGATGGGGGAATAAATCAGCCCCAGCATTTT. It codes for CASSLDGGINQPQHF.